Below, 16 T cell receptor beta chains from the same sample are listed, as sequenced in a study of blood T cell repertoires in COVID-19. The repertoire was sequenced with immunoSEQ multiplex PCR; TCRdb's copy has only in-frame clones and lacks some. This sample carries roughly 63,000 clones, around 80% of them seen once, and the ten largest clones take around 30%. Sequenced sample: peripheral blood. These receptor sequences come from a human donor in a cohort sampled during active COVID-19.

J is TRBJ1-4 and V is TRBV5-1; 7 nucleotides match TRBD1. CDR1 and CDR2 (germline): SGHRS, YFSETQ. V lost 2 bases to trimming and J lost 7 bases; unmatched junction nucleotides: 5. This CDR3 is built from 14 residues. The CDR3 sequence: CASSFRGSREKLFF. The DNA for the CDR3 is TGCGCCAGCAGCTTCAGGGGGTCTCGTGAAAAACTGTTTTTT.

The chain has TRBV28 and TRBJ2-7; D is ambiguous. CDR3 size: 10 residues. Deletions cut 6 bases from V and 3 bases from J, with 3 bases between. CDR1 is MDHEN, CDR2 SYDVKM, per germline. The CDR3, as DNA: TGTGCCAGCAGCCACTACGAGCAGTACTTC. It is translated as CASSHYEQYF.

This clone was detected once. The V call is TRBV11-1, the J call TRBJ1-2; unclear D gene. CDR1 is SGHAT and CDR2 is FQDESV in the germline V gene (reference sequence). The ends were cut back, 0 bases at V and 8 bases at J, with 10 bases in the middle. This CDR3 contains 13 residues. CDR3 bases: TGTGCCAGCAGCTTAGCGAGGGAGTCGGGCTACACCTTC. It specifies CASSLARESGYTF.

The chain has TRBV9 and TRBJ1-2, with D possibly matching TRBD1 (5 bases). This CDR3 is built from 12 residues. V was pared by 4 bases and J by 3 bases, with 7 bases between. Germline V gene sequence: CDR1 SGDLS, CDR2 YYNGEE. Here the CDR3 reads CASSPGDYGYTF. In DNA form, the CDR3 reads TGTGCCAGCAGCCCGGGGGACTATGGCTACACCTTC.

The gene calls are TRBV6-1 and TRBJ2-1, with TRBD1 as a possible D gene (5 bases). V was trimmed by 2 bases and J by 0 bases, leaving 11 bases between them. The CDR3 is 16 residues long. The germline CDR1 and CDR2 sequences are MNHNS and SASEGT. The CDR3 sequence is CASSESRGDSYNEQFF. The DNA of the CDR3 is TGTGCCAGCAGTGAATCAAGGGGCGACTCCTACAATGAGCAGTTCTTC.

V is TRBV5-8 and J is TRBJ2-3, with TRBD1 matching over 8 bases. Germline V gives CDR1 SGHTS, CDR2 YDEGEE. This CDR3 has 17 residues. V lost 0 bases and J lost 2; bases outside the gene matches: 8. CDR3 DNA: TGTGCCAGCAGCTTGGGCAGGGGGCAATCCTTCACAGATACGCAGTATTTT. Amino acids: CASSLGRGQSFTDTQYF.

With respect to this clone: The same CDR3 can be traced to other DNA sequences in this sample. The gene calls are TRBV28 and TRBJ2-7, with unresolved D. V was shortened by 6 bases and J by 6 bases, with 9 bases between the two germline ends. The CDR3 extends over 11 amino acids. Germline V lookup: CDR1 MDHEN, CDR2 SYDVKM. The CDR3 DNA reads TGTGCCAGCAGCCTCGCGGTCGAGCAGTACTTC. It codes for CASSLAVEQYF.

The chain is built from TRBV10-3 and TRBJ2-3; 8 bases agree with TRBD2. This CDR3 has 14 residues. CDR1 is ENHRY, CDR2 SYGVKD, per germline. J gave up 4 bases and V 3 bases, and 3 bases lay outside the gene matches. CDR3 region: CAISEAGESDTQYF. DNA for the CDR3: TGTGCCATCAGTGAAGCGGGAGAGTCAGATACGCAGTATTTT.

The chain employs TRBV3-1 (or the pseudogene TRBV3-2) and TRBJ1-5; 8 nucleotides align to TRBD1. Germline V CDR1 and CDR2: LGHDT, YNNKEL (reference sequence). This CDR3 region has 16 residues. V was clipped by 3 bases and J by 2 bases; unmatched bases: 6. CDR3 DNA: TGTGCCAGCAGCCAGACAGGGGCGGGGGGCAATCAGCCCCAGCATTTT. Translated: CASSQTGAGGNQPQHF.

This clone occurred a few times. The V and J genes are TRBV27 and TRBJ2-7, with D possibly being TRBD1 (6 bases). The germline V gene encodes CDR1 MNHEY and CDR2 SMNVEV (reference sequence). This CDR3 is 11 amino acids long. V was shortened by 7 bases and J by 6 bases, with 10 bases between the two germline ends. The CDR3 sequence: CASKAGAEQYF. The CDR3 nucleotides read TGTGCCAGCAAGGCAGGGGCCGAGCAGTACTTC.

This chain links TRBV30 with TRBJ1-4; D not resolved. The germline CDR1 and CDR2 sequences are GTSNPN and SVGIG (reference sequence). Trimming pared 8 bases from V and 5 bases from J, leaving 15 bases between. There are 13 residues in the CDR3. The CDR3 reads CAGRGGKNEKLFF. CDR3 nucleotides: TGTGCCGGACGGGGAGGGAAAAATGAAAAACTGTTTTTT.

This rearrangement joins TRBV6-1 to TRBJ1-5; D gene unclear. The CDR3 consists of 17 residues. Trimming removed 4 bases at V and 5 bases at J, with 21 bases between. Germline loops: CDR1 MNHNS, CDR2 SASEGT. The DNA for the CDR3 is TGTGCCAGCAGTGGGATCGGAGGGATGGGTACACATCAGCCCCAGCATTTT. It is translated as CASSGIGGMGTHQPQHF.

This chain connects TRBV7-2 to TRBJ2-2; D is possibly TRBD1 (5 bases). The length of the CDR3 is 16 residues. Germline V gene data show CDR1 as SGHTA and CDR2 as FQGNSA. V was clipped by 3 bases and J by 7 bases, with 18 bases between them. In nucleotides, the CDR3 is TGTGCCAGCAGCTTTCTCCTAAGGGGCCTCAGCGGGGAGCTGTTTTTT. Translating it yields CASSFLLRGLSGELFF.

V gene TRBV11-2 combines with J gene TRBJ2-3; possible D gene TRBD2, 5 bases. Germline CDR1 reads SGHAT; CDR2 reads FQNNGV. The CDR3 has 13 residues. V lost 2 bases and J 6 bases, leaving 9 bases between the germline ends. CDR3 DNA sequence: TGTGCCAGCAGCTTAAGTGAGCGGGATACGCAGTATTTT. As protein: CASSLSERDTQYF.

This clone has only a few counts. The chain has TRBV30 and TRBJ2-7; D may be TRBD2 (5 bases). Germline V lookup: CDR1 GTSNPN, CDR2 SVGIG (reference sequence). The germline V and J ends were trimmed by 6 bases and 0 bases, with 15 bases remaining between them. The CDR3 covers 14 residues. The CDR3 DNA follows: TGTGCCTGCTCCGACACTAGGAGCTCCTACGAGCAGTACTTC. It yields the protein CACSDTRSSYEQYF.

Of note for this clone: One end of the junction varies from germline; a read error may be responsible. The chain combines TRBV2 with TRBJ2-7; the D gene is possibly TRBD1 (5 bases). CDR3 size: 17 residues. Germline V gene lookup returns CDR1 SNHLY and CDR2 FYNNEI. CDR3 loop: CASSEIGSGRPSDEQYF. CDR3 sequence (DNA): TGTGCCAGCAGTGAAATCGGTTCAGGGCGCCCCTCCGACGAGCAGTACTTC.